The next 16 T cell receptor beta chains were all read from a single sample in a study of shared clonotypes between healthy human individuals (dated by TCRdb to 2018 to 2020). Library method: the immunoSEQ multiplex PCR assay. TCRdb's version of the immuneACCESS table is confined to in-frame rearrangements and falls short of the full clone set. An unresolved V gene accounts for under half of the shortfall where checked; the remainder is of unknown origin. This sample comprises about 510,000 clones, approximately 85% of them detected only once. The leading ten clones occupy 10% to 15% of the sample. Material for sequencing was PBMCs. Receptors originate from a woman in her 40s in good health. Some clones in this sample may be carry-over from other donors' samples.

The V call is TRBV5-1, the J call TRBJ1-4; 8 nucleotides line up with TRBD1. There are 15 residues in the CDR3. J was trimmed by 10 bases and V by 3 bases; bases with no gene match: 11. Germline assignment: CDR1 SGHRS and CDR2 YFSETQ. CDR3 in DNA: TGCGCCAGCAGCTCCACCACCAGGGGGCCGGGAAAACTGTTTTTT. It yields the protein CASSSTTRGPGKLFF.

This clone appeared a single time. V usage is TRBV5-8 and J usage is TRBJ2-1, with 13 bases matching TRBD2. Germline loops: CDR1 SGHTS, CDR2 YDEGEE. This CDR3 has 15 residues. The J segment lost 9 bases and the V segment lost 3 bases, leaving 6 bases of the junction unmatched. This CDR3 is CASSYRTSGSPEQFF. The CDR3 DNA is TGTGCCAGCAGCTATAGGACTAGCGGGAGTCCTGAGCAGTTCTTC.

The CDR3 loop is CASRGPRRNEQFF. The CDR3 DNA reads TGTGCCAGCAGAGGACCGAGACGCAATGAGCAGTTCTTC. The chain joins TRBV28 to TRBJ2-1; D gene unclear. The CDR3 spans 13 residues. In germline, CDR1 is MDHEN, CDR2 SYDVKM. Trimming shortened V by 6 bases and J by 6 bases, and 12 bases separated the two germline ends.

The J gene is TRBJ1-1, the V gene TRBV9, with 7 bases aligning to TRBD1. The CDR3 sequence is 13 residues long. Trimming removed 7 bases from V and 0 bases from J; junction bases left unmatched: 3. Per the germline V gene, CDR1 is SGDLS and CDR2 is YYNGEE. The CDR3 region has the DNA TGTGCCAGCGCGACAGGGATGAACACTGAAGCTTTCTTT. Translation: CASATGMNTEAFF.

V gene TRBV11-3 combines with J gene TRBJ2-5; TRBD2 matches 7 bases. Germline trimming cut 6 bases from V and 3 bases from J; bases unmatched to any gene: 1. Per germline, CDR1 SGHNT and CDR2 YENEEA. The CDR3 contains 12 residues. This chain's CDR3 is CASRRGEETQYF. Written as DNA, the CDR3 is TGTGCCAGCAGACGGGGGGAAGAGACCCAGTACTTC.

V usage is TRBV29-1 and J usage is TRBJ2-5; TRBD2 aligns across 11 bases. Germline CDR1 and CDR2: SQVTM and ANQGSEA. This CDR3 has 17 residues. V shed 2 bases, J shed 4 bases, and the junction held 12 bases outside the gene matches. CDR3 sequence (DNA): TGCAGCGTTGAACCGCCGACCCCCGGACTAGCGGGAGAGACCCAGTACTTC. This codes for CSVEPPTPGLAGETQYF.

This clone was observed a few times. The rearrangement joins TRBV4-1 to TRBJ1-5; 7 bases fit TRBD1. Germline V CDR1 and CDR2: MGHRA, YSYEKL. This CDR3 is 17 amino acids long. The junction had 6 bases not matched to a gene; V was cut back by 0 bases and J by 1 base. CDR3 region: CASSQDPGQLSNQPQHF. The CDR3 DNA follows: TGCGCCAGCAGCCAAGATCCGGGACAGTTGAGCAATCAGCCCCAGCATTTT.

V is TRBV27 and J is TRBJ2-1, with D possibly being TRBD1 or TRBD2 (5 bases each). The CDR3 runs 12 residues. The germline V gene encodes CDR1 MNHEY and CDR2 SMNVEV (reference sequence). V was pared by 6 bases and J by 7 bases, with 10 bases between. CDR3 loop: CASSWGSNEQFF. CDR3 DNA sequence: TGTGCCAGCAGCTGGGGGTCGAATGAGCAGTTCTTC.

CDR3 residues: CASSPTQGAIYEQYF. DNA for the CDR3: TGTGCCAGCAGCCCTACACAGGGGGCTATCTACGAGCAGTACTTC. V is TRBV7-3 and J is TRBJ2-7, with 9 bases lining up with TRBD1. Germline V lookup: CDR1 SGHTA, CDR2 FQGTGA. Trimming cost V 5 bases and J 3 bases; bases outside gene matches: 8. The CDR3 consists of 15 residues.

The chain combines TRBV7-3 with TRBJ2-3; D might be TRBD1 (5 bases). Deletions cut 5 bases from V and 2 bases from J, with 14 bases between. This CDR3 is built from 15 residues. CDR1 is SGHTA, CDR2 FQGTGA, per germline. CDR3 sequence: CASSPFPGITDTQYF. The CDR3 bases are TGTGCCAGCAGCCCCTTCCCAGGGATCACAGATACGCAGTATTTT.

Here the CDR3 DNA reads TGTGCCAGCAGTGAGGGGCGAAGCAATCAGCCCCAGCATTTT. It specifies CASSEGRSNQPQHF. The chain combines TRBV7-6 with TRBJ1-5; TRBD1 might be the D (5 bases). CDR1 and CDR2 from the germline V gene are SGHVS and FNYEAQ. The CDR3 loop spans 14 amino acids. Trimming shortened V by 6 bases and J by 1 base, and 10 bases separated the two germline ends.

This clone has a single count. The genes are TRBV25-1 and TRBJ1-6, with 10 bases identical to TRBD1. V dropped 0 bases and J dropped 9; count of bases not matched to a gene: 5. Per germline, CDR1 MGHDK and CDR2 SYGVNS. This CDR3 has 16 amino acids. CDR3 nucleotide sequence: TGTGCCAGCAGTGAATACGGCGGGACAGGGGTTTCACCCCTCCACTTT. Translated, it gives CASSEYGGTGVSPLHF.

As for this clone: Distinct nucleotide sequences in the sample also encode this CDR3. This chain uses TRBV19 with TRBJ2-5; TRBD1 might be the D (5 bases). Germline V gives CDR1 LNHDA, CDR2 SQIVND (reference sequence). The germline V and J ends were trimmed by 4 bases and 5 bases, with 5 bases remaining between them. CDR3 length: 11 amino acids. The CDR3: CASSRGETQYF. The DNA of the CDR3 is TGTGCCAGTAGTAGGGGCGAGACCCAGTACTTC.

This clone was picked up a small number of times. This rearrangement joins TRBV11-2 to TRBJ1-4; TRBD1 aligns across 12 bases. V trimming: 5 bases; J trimming: 7 bases; junction bases outside the gene matches: 5. Germline CDR1 SGHAT, CDR2 FQNNGV. The CDR3 extends over 15 amino acids. The CDR3 loop is CASSAGTGGGEKLFF. The DNA for the CDR3 is TGTGCCAGCAGCGCCGGGACAGGGGGCGGTGAAAAACTGTTTTTT.

V and J are TRBV2 and TRBJ2-7; 8 nucleotides agree with TRBD2. The CDR3 totals 14 residues. V was pared by 6 bases and J by 3 bases, with 7 bases of the junction left unmatched. Germline CDR1 SNHLY, CDR2 FYNNEI. CDR3 region: CASRPGLVLYEQYF. CDR3 coding DNA: TGTGCCAGCAGGCCGGGACTAGTACTCTACGAGCAGTACTTC.

The rearrangement links TRBV4-2 to TRBJ2-1; 7 bases are shared with TRBD1. The CDR3 is made up of 16 amino acids. Trimming took 1 base from V and 4 from J; bases not matched to a gene: 7. The germline V gene has CDR1 LGHNA and CDR2 YNFKEQ. The chain's CDR3 is CASSQVGDSRYNEQFF. Here the CDR3 DNA reads TGTGCCAGCAGCCAAGTAGGGGACAGCCGTTACAATGAGCAGTTCTTC.